This entry lists 12 T cell receptor beta chains sequenced from one sample in a study of molecular identifiers for immune sequencing clone quantification. TCRdb independently ran MiXCR on the PCR reads; one entry per CDR3 protein. The sample includes about 500,000 distinct CDR3 sequences, 20% to 25% of them seen just once. Sequencing was performed on naive CD8+ T cells from blood, with Jurkat cell RNA spiked in. Sample subset: FACS-sorted CD8+CD4-CCR7+CD45RA+ naive T cells. These receptors were collected from a human donor in good health. Some libraries in this study had Jurkat cell RNA spiked in.

In the case of this clonotype: This may arise from a read error, as a much more abundant clone is one base away. The chain carries TRBV5-6 and TRBJ2-3, with a weak D call TRBD2 (5 bases). This CDR3 region has 16 residues. Germline loops: CDR1 SGHDT, CDR2 YYEEEE. The chain's CDR3 is CASNLEERTSTDTQYF. CDR3 bases: TGTGCCAGCAACTTGGAGGAGCGGACTAGCACAGATACGCAGTATTTT. The variable domain in full, completed from reference TRBV5-6 and TRBJ2-3, reads DAGVTQSPTHLIKTRGQQVTLRCSPKSGHDTVSWYQQALGQGPQFIFQYYEEEERQRGNFPDRFSGHQFPNYSSELNVNALLLGDSALYLCASNLEERTSTDTQYFGPGTRLTVL.

This clonotype was observed a handful of times. The genes are TRBV9 and TRBJ1-1; D gene ambiguous. This CDR3 is built from 15 residues. V dropped 0 bases and J dropped 3 bases, with 12 bases sitting between them. The germline CDR1 and CDR2 sequences are SGDLS and YYNGEE. The CDR3 DNA reads as TGTGCCAGCAGCGTAGATTCAGGTTGGGACACTGAAGCTTTCTTT. As protein: CASSVDSGWDTEAFF.

At least ten counts were recorded for this clonotype. V is TRBV29-1 and J is TRBJ1-1; TRBD1 aligns across 9 bases. CDR1 SQVTM and CDR2 ANQGSEA come from the germline V gene. V lost 6 bases, J lost 0 bases, and 5 bases stayed unmatched. The CDR3 loop spans 14 amino acids. CDR3 sequence (DNA): TGCAGCGTGCCGGGACAGGGCATGAACACTGAAGCTTTCTTT. Translation: CSVPGQGMNTEAFF.

This clonotype was counted a few times. As DNA, the CDR3 is TGTGCCAGCAGCTCAAATAACAGGGCCCCCACAGATACGCAGTATTTT. It is translated as CASSSNNRAPTDTQYF. The gene calls are TRBV7-9 and TRBJ2-3; perhaps TRBD1 as D (6 bases). V was cut by 4 bases and J by 2 bases, with 16 bases left in between. CDR3 size: 16 residues. Germline V gives CDR1 SEHNR, CDR2 FQNEAQ (reference sequence).

The table lists this clonotype with a few counts. The genes are TRBV3-1 and TRBJ2-2; 8 bases agree with TRBD1. This CDR3 comprises 15 residues. The V gene's germline CDR1 is LGHDT and CDR2 YNNKEL (reference sequence). After removal of 8 bases from V and 4 bases from J, the junction contained 9 bases not matched to a gene. Here the CDR3 reads CASRTGQGATGELFF. The CDR3 DNA reads TGTGCCAGCCGTACCGGGCAGGGGGCCACCGGGGAGCTGTTTTTT.

On this clonotype: At one of its ends the junction is not consistent with the germline gene, which may arise from a read error. CDR3 protein: CANSLADRGYETQYF. Written as DNA, the CDR3 is TGTGCCAACAGCTTAGCGGACAGGGGGTATGAGACCCAGTACTTC. This rearrangement joins TRBV7-9 to TRBJ2-5, with 10 bases aligning to TRBD1. CDR3 length: 15 amino acids. Germline V gives CDR1 SEHNR, CDR2 FQNEAQ (reference sequence).

The sample holds many counts of this clonotype. The gene calls are TRBV7-6 and TRBJ2-1; D is uncertain. This CDR3 comprises 15 residues. CDR1 and CDR2 from the germline V gene are SGHVS and FNYEAQ. The V end lost 4 bases, the J end lost 5 bases, and 15 bases lay between the germline ends. The DNA of the CDR3 is TGTGCCAGCAGCTACGGGTCCTACGGAAACAATGAGCAGTTCTTC. This gives the protein CASSYGSYGNNEQFF.

This clonotype was counted only a few times. CDR3 sequence: CSVEEPMGGYTF. The CDR3 region has the DNA TGCAGCGTTGAAGAGCCCATGGGGGGCTACACCTTC. This sequence joins TRBV29-1 and TRBJ1-2; D is uncertain. Looked up from germline, CDR1 is SQVTM and CDR2 is ANQGSEA. CDR3 size: 12 residues. V lost 0 bases and J 8 bases, leaving 10 bases between the germline ends.

On this clonotype itself: Being one base from a much bigger clone, this may be a read error. This chain joins TRBV5-1 and TRBJ2-3; D remains unclear. Germline assignment: CDR1 SGHRS and CDR2 YFSETQ. The CDR3 length is 16 residues. The V end was cut by 7 bases, the J end by 2 bases, with 20 bases between. The CDR3 coding sequence is TGCGCCAGCGGCTCTCCCGTGGAGAGGTTCACAGATACGCAGTATTTT. This sequence encodes CASGSPVERFTDTQYF.

The chain recombines TRBV11-2 with TRBJ2-1; 12 bases agree with TRBD2. The CDR3 consists of 15 residues. The germline V gene has CDR1 SGHAT and CDR2 FQNNGV. The V and J ends lost 3 bases and 5 bases, in that order; junction bases with no gene match: 2. The DNA for the CDR3 is TGTGCCAGCAGCTTCCTAGCGGGGGGGCACAATGAGCAGTTCTTC. Its translation is CASSFLAGGHNEQFF.

The table lists this clonotype with many counts. The CDR3 nucleotides read TGCGCCAGCAGCCAAGATCCGGGATTGGAGCCCCAGCATTTT. Protein product: CASSQDPGLEPQHF. The gene calls are TRBV4-1 and TRBJ1-5; unclear D gene. The germline V and J ends were trimmed by 0 bases and 8 bases, with 11 bases remaining between them. The CDR3 totals 14 residues. Germline lookup yields CDR1 MGHRA and CDR2 YSYEKL.

This clonotype was observed a handful of times. The rearrangement joins TRBV30 to TRBJ2-1, with a tentative D call TRBD1 (6 bases). Germline V gene lookup returns CDR1 GTSNPN and CDR2 SVGIG (reference sequence). This CDR3 region has 14 residues. Trimming left V 0 bases short and J 4 bases short, with 10 bases between. Written as DNA, the CDR3 is TGTGCCTGGAGTGTAGATCAGGGGTACAATGAGCAGTTCTTC. Protein: CAWSVDQGYNEQFF.